This entry is about one TCR beta chain. What this receptor recognizes is not known. The sample holds no much larger clone one base away, and base qualities are not on file. This specimen comes from a study of blood T cell repertoires in COVID-19 (dated by TCRdb to about 2020). In the study overall: Samples from collaborators originated in the United States, Italy and Spain and spanned both the acute and convalescent phases of COVID-19. The material from the prospective study consisted of cDNA or gDNA derived from T cells, B-cell-depleted T cells, or PBMCs. Deeply sampled blood TCRbeta repertoires from subjects exposed to, actively infected with, or recovered from COVID-19 were included in the dataset. A freely available public database, intended as a resource for researchers studying the immune response to SARS-CoV-2, is where the repertoires were released. Samples came from the ongoing ImmuneRACE study (first 160 participants) plus 1,254 subjects from 6 global collaborators. Nearly every sample came with metadata listing a de-identified subject ID, COVID-19 status, age in years and sex. HLA class I and class II types, where available, came from metadata supplied by the sample provider rather than from assay-based typing.

The germline V gene supplies CDR1 SGHRS and CDR2 YFSETQ. The CDR3 has 17 amino acids, counting the end cysteine and phenylalanine. The CDR3 DNA has 51 bases and is translated from base 1. For this chain, trimming is 5 bases at the V end and 1 base at the J end, and the number of junction bases without a gene match is 11. TCRbeta CDR3 regions were amplified from genomic DNA using the immunoSEQ Assay, a bias-controlled multiplex PCR. The study's own analysis went as follows. The number of nucleated cells in each sample was estimated from the amplification of reference gene primers within the assay. To quantify the absolute abundance of each unique TCRbeta CDR3 rearrangement, sequence reads were collapsed and filtered. For each sample, productive Simpson clonality was calculated as the square root of Simpson's diversity index across productive rearrangements. TCRdb holds this immuneACCESS table with in-frame rearrangements only. Some clones are missing; in checked studies, unresolved V genes explain under half, and the rest has no known cause. V, J and clone size derive from that table, while D and trimming were established from the DNA sequence. In all, the sample holds 95,000 or so clones, and 75% to 90% of those were seen once. Of the sample, 1.2% is held by the ten largest clones.

Results and caveats for the whole study, not just this receptor: How much clinical and demographic metadata was included differed by source and by participant, and the metadata was provided uncurated.

Collaborating institutions collected whole blood in K2EDTA tubes following their own protocols. For TCRbeta analysis, collaborators shipped samples as frozen whole blood, isolated PBMCs, or DNA extracted from either of those sample types. The source is a man older than 75 with active or convalescent COVID-19. This chain joins TRBV5-1 to TRBJ1-3; 8 central nucleotides agree with TRBD1. The sequenced sample consisted of peripheral blood. DNA sequence: TGCGCCAGCAGTGCGGCGGTTCAGGGGGCGTCTGGAAACACCATATATTTT. Its product reads: CASSAAVQGASGNTIYF.